Shown below are 3 T cell receptor beta chains from a single sample sequenced in a study of cytomegalovirus exposure and HLA in healthy donors. This PCR relied on a set of 60 Vbeta primers and 13 Jbeta primers. Clones were read by immunoSEQ multiplex PCR, and TCRdb kept only the in-frame ones, dropping some. Of about 180,000 clones listed, about 80% are singletons. The sequencing sample was made of PBMCs. All receptors derive from a woman aged 25 to 39 in good health and CMV-seronegative.

V is TRBV14 and J is TRBJ2-1, with D tentatively TRBD1 (6 bases). Germline assignment: CDR1 SGHDN and CDR2 FVKESK. Trimming removed 6 bases at V and 4 bases at J, with 13 bases between. CDR3 length: 14 residues. In DNA, the CDR3 is TGTGCCAGCAGGAACACCGGGACATACAATGAGCAGTTCTTC. This gives the protein CASRNTGTYNEQFF.

The rearrangement uses TRBV4-1 and TRBJ2-1, with a tentative D call TRBD2 (5 bases). Germline V gives CDR1 MGHRA, CDR2 YSYEKL. The CDR3 covers 15 residues. V shed 5 bases and J shed 6 bases, with 17 bases lying between them. The CDR3 nucleotides are TGCGCCAGCAGCTCCTACGGGATGCAAAGCAATGAGCAGTTCTTC. The encoded protein is CASSSYGMQSNEQFF.

The CDR3 coding sequence is TGTGCCAGCAGTAGGACAGGAATACTATTCGCTTACGAGCAGTACTTC. The encoded protein is CASSRTGILFAYEQYF. The rearrangement uses TRBV27 and TRBJ2-7; 7 nucleotides line up with TRBD1. The germline V gene encodes CDR1 MNHEY and CDR2 SMNVEV (reference sequence). The CDR3 extends over 16 amino acids. Losses at the gene ends were 5 bases for V and 4 bases for J; bases not matched to a gene: 14.